The source of this T cell receptor (beta chain) is a study of cytomegalovirus exposure and HLA in healthy donors (dated by TCRdb to 2016 to 2017). Regarding the study in general: An earlier analysis of roughly 610 of the donors reported 276 Gb of sequence data and some 110 million unique TCR beta sequences obtained from about 180 million T cells. Approximately 330 gigabases of sequencing data and around 80 million unique TCR sequences made up an early release that covered approximately 700 HLA-typed donors. Of the roughly 400 genotyped donors, 65% to 90% fell in the genetic ancestry cluster associated with self-reported Caucasian donors. The study was designed to test whether signatures of past pathogen exposure could be identified by cataloging public T cell receptors. The study profiled the T cell repertoires of hundreds of subjects by immunosequencing and related them to cytomegalovirus serostatus. Besides the first cohort of roughly 700 subjects, a separate validation cohort made up of 95 to 150 different subjects was used. High-throughput TCR immunosequencing, statistical association of individual TCRs with disease status, and machine learning were combined to predict cytomegalovirus infection status. A later analysis re-examined previously published TCR beta repertoires from about 700 donors and added high-resolution HLA genotyping to investigate patterns of TCR occurrence. Rather than drawing on any new phenotypic data, the later analysis identified candidate immune exposures from TCR beta sequences and the way those sequences occurred across donors. In an earlier analysis of 587 of the donors, high-throughput TCR beta sequencing was used to judge whether each TCR beta V gene segment behaved as functional or pseudogenic. Donor age, sex, ethnicity and CMV serostatus were compiled together with the repertoire data. A later genetic analysis took genome-wide SNP genotypes for about 60% of the roughly 670 donors and used that subset as a discovery cohort. Every discovery cohort repertoire had been produced on one sequencing platform. Class I and class II HLA loci were covered by the typing at four-digit resolution. The number of donors typed differed by locus, with about 629-630 for A, B, C, DRB1 and DQB1, around 560 for DQA1, over 600 for DPA1, and some 440 for DPB1. Four to six DR-DQ haplotypes were handled as single units for association and clustering, since linkage in the cohort was strong. Among almost 400 genotyped donors of the cohort, an average of approximately 250,000 unique TCR beta nucleotide sequences were sequenced per donor, roughly 20% of them non-productive.

The V and J ends are trimmed by 5 bases and 6 bases, leaving 17 bases between them. The CDR3 has 14 amino acids, counting the end cysteine and phenylalanine. Only CDR3 DNA is held: 42 bases, read in frame from base 1. CDR1 SGDLS and CDR2 YYNGEE are derived from the germline V gene. Libraries were constructed by the immunoSEQ multiplex PCR assay. For the multiplex PCR, a mixture combining 60 forward primers for TCR Vbeta segments and 13 reverse primers for TCR Jbeta segments was used. The CDR3 region of rearranged TCR beta genes was amplified from genomic DNA with a multiplex PCR assay. The Illumina HiSeq System was used to sequence the amplified TCR beta libraries as 87-base-pair reads. The original pipeline was this. In a later analysis, tens of millions of unique TCR beta chains were counted across the roughly 700 repertoires, and approximately 9.9 million of these chains were shared by at least two donors. To remove PCR and sequencing errors, raw reads were error-corrected and collapsed into unique sequences using a nearest-neighbor algorithm that merged closely related sequences. To assign V, D and J gene segments, CDR3 sequences were aligned to IMGT reference sequences. For a sequence to be retained, a match of at least six nucleotides to both a V gene segment and a J gene segment was required. Rearrangements were classified as productive when the CDR3 lacked stop codons and remained in frame with V and J, and all other rearrangements were classified as non-productive. CDR3 was defined by IMGT convention, running from the second conserved V-encoded cysteine to the conserved J-encoded phenylalanine. The earlier analysis of around 640 of the donors excluded sequences that lacked an unambiguous match to a single V gene segment. In an earlier analysis of roughly 600 of the donors, a V segment was called functional when productive rearrangements were above 56.7%, and segregating when the standard deviation between donors exceeded 5%. A statistical classification framework was developed to diagnose cytomegalovirus status using the catalog of TCR beta chain sequences. V and J gene assignment, in a later analysis, came from comparing TCR nucleotide sequences with IMGT/GENE-DB human TR gene sequences. The TCRdist pipeline was used in a later analysis to assign CDR3 sequences and most-parsimonious VDJ recombination scenarios. In a later analysis, each TCR beta chain was defined by its CDR3 amino acid sequence together with its V-gene family, and reads without a unique V-gene family were excluded. A later analysis removed nearly 600 highly shared, low-generation-probability nucleotide sequences to deal with suspected cross-contamination and a sequencing artifact. In a later analysis, a clonal expansion index was calculated for each public chain from normalized within-repertoire ranks of inferred template counts. Generation probabilities in a later analysis came from a VDJ recombination model fitted to out-of-frame rearrangements, and those results were checked against IGoR. In a later analysis, TCR-TCR, TCR-HLA and TCR-CMV co-occurrence was scored with hypergeometric tests, and a repertoire-size bias correction was applied to TCR pairs. In a later analysis, false discovery rates were estimated by permuting HLA or CMV assignments 20 times. In a later analysis, co-occurring TCRs were grouped with DBSCAN, and TCRdist sequence similarity was added when clustering was performed within HLA-allele-positive subsets. Repertoires with fewer than 30,000 or more than 120,000 public chains were left out of co-occurrence clustering, as were five repertoires with anomalous nucleotide sharing. Not all clones reach the TCRdb copy of this immuneACCESS table, which keeps in-frame sequences only. Checked studies attribute under half of the gap to unresolved V genes and leave the rest unexplained. V and J calls and clone size are as listed in that table; D and trimming were resolved from the DNA. Present in this sample are 150,000 to 200,000 clones, about 10% of which were seen just once. The top ten hold 1% to 1.5% of the sample.

This clone occurred a few times. Its specific antigen is unknown. One base away there is no much larger clone; base qualities are not given. Broader findings and caveats from the paper: Specific HLA alleles were associated with roughly 16,000 TCR beta sequences at a false discovery rate of 0.05 in a later analysis. Because HLA typing was unavailable for some donors at each locus, only the typed subset was used in association tests. In an earlier analysis of around 600 of the donors, most TCR beta V segments appeared in productive rearrangements about 87% or about 30% of the time, broadly matching IMGT annotations. Correlated functional status among segregating V segments might be attributable to linkage disequilibrium, but an unknown experimental factor could not be ruled out. While some public TCRs were present in many individuals, most TCR sequences turned up only very rarely across donors. In a later genetic analysis, fewer N-insertions in productive TCRs were reported among donors in an Asian-associated ancestry cluster than the roughly 700-donor mean. Cytomegalovirus status was reported to be diagnosed by the classifier with high specificity and sensitivity in both the original and validation cohorts. Roughly uniform sequencing depth across donors was assumed in presence/absence analyses, although this assumption may not hold. Most CMV-associated TCR beta chains appeared to be HLA-restricted in a later analysis, and the HLA associations seemed to be driven largely by CMV exposure. The study listed approximately 150 TCR beta chains as associated with cytomegalovirus. Some IMGT-functional V segments, including TRBV6-2 and TRBV6-3, could not be distinguished by the 87-base-pair reads and were therefore excluded. A later analysis found that HLA-associated TCR beta chains were more clonally expanded and had lower generation probabilities than equally common non-associated chains. About 15 rarely observed V segments, including chromosome 9 orphons, were excluded from the earlier analysis of several hundred of the donors because counts were too low. Three of the identified cytomegalovirus-associated TCR beta chains were confirmed in vitro to be specific for cytomegalovirus antigens. In a later genetic analysis, a missense DCLRE1C variant was associated with V-gene and J-gene trimming of TCR beta chains, and the association was replicated in an independent cohort. Only TCR beta chains were sequenced in this cohort, and the absence of alpha or paired-chain data limited detectable features. The authors suggested that the approach could potentially be generalized to other disease states and immunological phenotypes. A later analysis found that TCR association rates varied across HLA loci, with DRB1 alleles showing the most associated TCRs and HLA-C alleles the fewest. A group of highly shared sequence variants was considered likely to be a technical artifact of the sequencing pipeline. The only immune exposure information available for the cohort was CMV serostatus. Assigning TCR associations to individual alleles was difficult when HLA alleles, especially DR and DQ, strongly co-occurred. A further reported finding was that TCR beta sequences accurately predicted the HLA-A and HLA-B alleles for most subjects in the first cohort. A later analysis reported that several top co-occurrence clusters appeared linked to parvovirus B19, influenza, CMV and Epstein-Barr virus.

The cohort consisted of hundreds of healthy bone marrow donors. At the time of sampling, all cohort members were nominally healthy, though unrecorded immune exposures were likely present. The donor tested CMV seropositive and was one of the 289 seropositive cohort members. Every donor gave a peripheral blood sample, and the peripheral blood mononuclear cells from that sample were used for TCR beta sequencing. Genomic DNA extraction from the blood cell samples was performed with the Qiagen DNeasy Blood Extraction Kit. The sample consisted of PBMCs. The V and J segments used are TRBV9 and TRBJ1-2; a tentative D call is TRBD1 (5 bases match). This receptor was obtained from a woman under 40 in good health and CMV-seropositive. The nucleotide sequence is TGTGCCAGCAGTCAGGGTTCACTACTGAATGGCTACACCTTC. The resulting protein is CASSQGSLLNGYTF.